This entry describes one T cell receptor (beta chain). The sample originates from a study of blood T cell repertoires in COVID-19. At the level of the study: Some COVID-19 samples were acute and others convalescent; all came from the United States, Italy and Spain.

The V segment lost 3 bases and the J segment 4 bases; nucleotides outside the gene matches: 5. This CDR3 has 14 amino acids. Germline values: CDR1 SGHTA, CDR2 FQGNSA. TCRdb's table, derived via immunoSEQ multiplex PCR, lists solely in-frame clones and lacks some. The repertoire consists of 200,000 to 300,000 clones, with approximately 85% occurring once and the leading ten covering 0.65% to 0.95%. Sequenced: peripheral blood. The sequence derives from a woman in her thirties with acute or convalescent COVID-19. The V gene is TRBV7-2, the J gene TRBJ2-7, with 8 bases identical to TRBD1. Here the CDR3 DNA reads TGTGCCAGCAGCTTGAGACAGGGGTTTTACGAGCAGTACTTC. It codes for CASSLRQGFYEQYF.